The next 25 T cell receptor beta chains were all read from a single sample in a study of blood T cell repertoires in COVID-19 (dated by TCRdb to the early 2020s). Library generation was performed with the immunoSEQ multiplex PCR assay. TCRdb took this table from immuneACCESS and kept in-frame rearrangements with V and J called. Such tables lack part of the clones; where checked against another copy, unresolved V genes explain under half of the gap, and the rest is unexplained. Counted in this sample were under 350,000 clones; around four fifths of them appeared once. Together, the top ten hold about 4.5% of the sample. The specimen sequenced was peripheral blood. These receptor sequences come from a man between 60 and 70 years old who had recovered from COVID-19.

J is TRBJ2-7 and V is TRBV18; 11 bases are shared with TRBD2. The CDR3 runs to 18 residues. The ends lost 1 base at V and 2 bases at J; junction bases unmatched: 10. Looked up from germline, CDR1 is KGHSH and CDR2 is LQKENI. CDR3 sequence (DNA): TGTGCCAGCTCACCACGCATGACTAGCGGGGTCCCCCCCTACGAGCAGTACTTC. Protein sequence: CASSPRMTSGVPPYEQYF.

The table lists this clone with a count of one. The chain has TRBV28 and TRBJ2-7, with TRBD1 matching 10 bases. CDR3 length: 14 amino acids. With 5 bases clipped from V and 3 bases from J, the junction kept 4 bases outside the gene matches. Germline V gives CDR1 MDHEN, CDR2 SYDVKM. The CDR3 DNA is TGTGCCAGCAGTCCCAGGACAGGGGGCTACGAGCAGTACTTC. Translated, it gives CASSPRTGGYEQYF. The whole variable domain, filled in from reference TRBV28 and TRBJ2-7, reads DVKVTQSSRYLVKRTGEKVFLECVQDMDHENMFWYRQDPGLGLRLIYFSYDVKMKEKGDIPEGYSVSREKKERFSLILESASTNQTSMYLCASSPRTGGYEQYFGPGTRLTVT.

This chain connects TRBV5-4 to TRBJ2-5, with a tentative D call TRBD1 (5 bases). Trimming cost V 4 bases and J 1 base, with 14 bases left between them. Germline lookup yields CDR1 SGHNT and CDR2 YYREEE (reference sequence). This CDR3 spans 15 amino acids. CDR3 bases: TGTGCCAGCAGCCCCGTTAGGACAACCCAAGAGACCCAGTACTTC. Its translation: CASSPVRTTQETQYF.

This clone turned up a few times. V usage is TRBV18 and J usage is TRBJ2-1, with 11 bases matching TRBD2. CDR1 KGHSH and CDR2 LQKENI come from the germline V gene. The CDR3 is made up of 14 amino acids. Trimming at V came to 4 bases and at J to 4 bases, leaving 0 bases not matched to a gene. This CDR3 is CASSLAGGYNEQFF. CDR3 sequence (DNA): TGTGCCAGCTCACTAGCGGGAGGGTACAATGAGCAGTTCTTC.

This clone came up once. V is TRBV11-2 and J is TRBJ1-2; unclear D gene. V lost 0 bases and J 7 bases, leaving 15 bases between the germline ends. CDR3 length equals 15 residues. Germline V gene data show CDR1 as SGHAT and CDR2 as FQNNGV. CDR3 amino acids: CASSLDTILLLGYTF. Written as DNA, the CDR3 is TGTGCCAGCAGCTTAGATACGATCCTATTACTTGGCTACACCTTC.

CDR3 loop: CASSLAAPRGTEAFF. CDR3 coding DNA: TGTGCCAGCAGCTTAGCGGCTCCCAGGGGCACTGAAGCTTTCTTT. The gene calls are TRBV7-9 and TRBJ1-1; D might be TRBD1 (6 bases). Trimming removed 0 bases at V and 4 bases at J, with 12 bases between. CDR1 is SEHNR, CDR2 FQNEAQ, per germline (reference sequence). This CDR3 spans 15 amino acids.

The CDR3, as DNA: TGCGCCAGCAGCCGCGGCCACGGAGCCTACGAGCAGTACTTC. This translates into CASSRGHGAYEQYF. This sequence joins TRBV4-1 and TRBJ2-7, with D hard to call. The CDR3 has 14 residues. Trimming cost V 4 bases and J 2 bases, with 12 bases left between them. Germline V CDR1 and CDR2: MGHRA, YSYEKL.

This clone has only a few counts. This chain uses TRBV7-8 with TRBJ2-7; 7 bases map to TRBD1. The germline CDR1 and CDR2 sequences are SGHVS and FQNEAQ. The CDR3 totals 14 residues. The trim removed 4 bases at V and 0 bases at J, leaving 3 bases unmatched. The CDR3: CASSSGTVSYEQYF. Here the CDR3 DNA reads TGTGCCAGCAGCTCCGGGACAGTCTCCTACGAGCAGTACTTC.

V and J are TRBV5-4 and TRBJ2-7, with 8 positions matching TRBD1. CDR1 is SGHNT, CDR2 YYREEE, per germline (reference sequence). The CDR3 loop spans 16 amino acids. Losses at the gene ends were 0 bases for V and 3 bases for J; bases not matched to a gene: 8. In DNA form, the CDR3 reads TGTGCCAGCAGCTTGGGGCCGGACAGGGAGGTCTACGAGCAGTACTTC. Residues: CASSLGPDREVYEQYF.

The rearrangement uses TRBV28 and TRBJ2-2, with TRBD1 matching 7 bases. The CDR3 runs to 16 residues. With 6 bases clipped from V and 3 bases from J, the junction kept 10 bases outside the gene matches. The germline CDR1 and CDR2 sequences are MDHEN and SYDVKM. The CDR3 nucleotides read TGTGCCAGCAGCTCCTCGGACAGGTCCTACACCGGGGAGCTGTTTTTT. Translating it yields CASSSSDRSYTGELFF.

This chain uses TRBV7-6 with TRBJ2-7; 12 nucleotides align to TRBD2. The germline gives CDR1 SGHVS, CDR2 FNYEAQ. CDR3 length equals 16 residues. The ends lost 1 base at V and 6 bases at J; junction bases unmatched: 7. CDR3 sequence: CASSLGLAGGPTEQYF. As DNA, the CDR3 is TGTGCCAGCAGCTTAGGGCTAGCGGGAGGGCCAACCGAGCAGTACTTC. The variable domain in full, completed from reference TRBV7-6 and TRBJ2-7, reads GAGVSQSPRYKVTKRGQDVALRCDPISGHVSLYWYRQALGQGPEFLTYFNYEAQQDKSGLPNDRFSAERPEGSISTLTIQRTEQRDSAMYRCASSLGLAGGPTEQYFGPGTRLTVT.

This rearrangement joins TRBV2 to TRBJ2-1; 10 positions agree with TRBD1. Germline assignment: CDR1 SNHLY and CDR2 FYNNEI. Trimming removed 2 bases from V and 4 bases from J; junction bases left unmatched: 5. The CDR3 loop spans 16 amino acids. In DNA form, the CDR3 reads TGTGCCAGCAGTGAAAGTAGGGGACAGGGGTACAATGAGCAGTTCTTC. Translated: CASSESRGQGYNEQFF.

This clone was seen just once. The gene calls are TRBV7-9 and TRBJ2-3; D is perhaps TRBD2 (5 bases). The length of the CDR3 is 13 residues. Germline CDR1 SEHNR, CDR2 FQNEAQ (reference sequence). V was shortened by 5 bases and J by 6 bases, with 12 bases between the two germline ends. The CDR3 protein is CASSPMRGDTQYF. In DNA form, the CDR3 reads TGTGCCAGCAGCCCCATGAGAGGGGATACGCAGTATTTT.

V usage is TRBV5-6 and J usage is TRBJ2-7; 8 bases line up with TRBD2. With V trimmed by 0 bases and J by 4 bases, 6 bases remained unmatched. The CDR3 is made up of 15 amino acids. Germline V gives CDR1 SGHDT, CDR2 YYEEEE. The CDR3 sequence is CASSLAGGPTYEQYF. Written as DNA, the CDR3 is TGTGCCAGCAGCTTGGCGGGGGGGCCCACTTACGAGCAGTACTTC.

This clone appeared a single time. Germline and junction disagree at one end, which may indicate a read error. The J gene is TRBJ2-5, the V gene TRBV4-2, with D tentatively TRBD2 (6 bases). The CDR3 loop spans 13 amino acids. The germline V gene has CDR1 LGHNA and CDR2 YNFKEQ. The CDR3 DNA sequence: TGTGCCAGCAGCCAAGATGCAGGACTAAAATCCCACTTC. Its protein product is CASSQDAGLKSHF.

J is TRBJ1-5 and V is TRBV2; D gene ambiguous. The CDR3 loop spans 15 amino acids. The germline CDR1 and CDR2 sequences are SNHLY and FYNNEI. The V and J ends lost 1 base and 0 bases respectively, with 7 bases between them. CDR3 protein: CASSEVGISNQPQHF. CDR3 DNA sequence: TGTGCCAGCAGTGAAGTCGGGATTAGCAATCAGCCCCAGCATTTT.

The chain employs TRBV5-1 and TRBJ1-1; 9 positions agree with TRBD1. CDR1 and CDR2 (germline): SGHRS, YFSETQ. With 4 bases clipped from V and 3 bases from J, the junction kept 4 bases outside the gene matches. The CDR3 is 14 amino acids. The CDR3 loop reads CASSTDRGHTEAFF. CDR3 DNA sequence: TGCGCCAGCAGCACGGACAGGGGTCACACTGAAGCTTTCTTT. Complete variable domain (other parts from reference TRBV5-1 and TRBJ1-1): KAGVTQTPRYLIKTRGQQVTLSCSPISGHRSVSWYQQTPGQGLQFLFEYFSETQRNKGNFPGRFSGRQFSNSRSEMNVSTLELGDSALYLCASSTDRGHTEAFFGQGTRLTVV.

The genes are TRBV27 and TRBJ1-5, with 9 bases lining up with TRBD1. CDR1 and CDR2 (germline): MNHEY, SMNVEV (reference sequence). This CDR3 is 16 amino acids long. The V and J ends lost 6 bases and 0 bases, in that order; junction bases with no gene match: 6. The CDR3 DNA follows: TGTGCCAGCAGACAGGGGGCAAGGGGTAGCAATCAGCCCCAGCATTTT. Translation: CASRQGARGSNQPQHF.

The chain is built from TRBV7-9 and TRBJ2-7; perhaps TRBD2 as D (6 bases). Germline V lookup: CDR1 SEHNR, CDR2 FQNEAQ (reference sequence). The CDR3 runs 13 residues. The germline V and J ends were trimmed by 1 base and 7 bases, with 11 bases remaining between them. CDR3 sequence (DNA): TGTGCCAGCAGCTTAGGACTAGTGTCGGAGCAGTACTTC. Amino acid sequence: CASSLGLVSEQYF.

The CDR3 region is CARSSFSGSNTDTQYF. CDR3 DNA sequence: TGTGCCAGAAGCTCCTTTAGCGGGAGCAACACAGATACGCAGTATTTT. The chain carries TRBV5-3 and TRBJ2-3; 9 bases map to TRBD2. TRBV5-3 is filed as an ORF, its function uncertain. The trim removed 3 bases at V and 2 bases at J, leaving 7 bases unmatched. The CDR3 totals 16 residues.

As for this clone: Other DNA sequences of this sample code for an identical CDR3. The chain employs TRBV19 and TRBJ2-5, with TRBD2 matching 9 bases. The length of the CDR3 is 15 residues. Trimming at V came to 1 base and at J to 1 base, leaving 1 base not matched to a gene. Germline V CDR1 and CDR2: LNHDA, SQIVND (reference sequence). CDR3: CASSIGRGGQETQYF. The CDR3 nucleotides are TGTGCCAGTAGTATAGGGCGGGGGGGCCAAGAGACCCAGTACTTC.

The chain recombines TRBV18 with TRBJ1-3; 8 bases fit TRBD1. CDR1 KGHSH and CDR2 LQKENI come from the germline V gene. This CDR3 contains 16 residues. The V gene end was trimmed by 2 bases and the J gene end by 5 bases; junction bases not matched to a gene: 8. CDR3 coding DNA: TGTGCCAGCTCACCAGGACAGGGAGGCGCGCGAAACACCATATATTTT. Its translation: CASSPGQGGARNTIYF.

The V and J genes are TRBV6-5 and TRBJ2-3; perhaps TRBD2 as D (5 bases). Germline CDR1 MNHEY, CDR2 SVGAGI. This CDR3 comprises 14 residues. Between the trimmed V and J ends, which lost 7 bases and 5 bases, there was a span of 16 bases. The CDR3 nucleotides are TGTGCCAGCACCCGAGGAGGTCGGGGAGATACGCAGTATTTT. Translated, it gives CASTRGGRGDTQYF.

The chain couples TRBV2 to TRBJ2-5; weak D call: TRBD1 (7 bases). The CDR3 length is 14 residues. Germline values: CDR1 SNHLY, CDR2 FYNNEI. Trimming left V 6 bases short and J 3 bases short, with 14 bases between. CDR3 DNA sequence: TGTGCCAGCAGGCGGCCAGGGGGGAAAGAGACCCAGTACTTC. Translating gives CASRRPGGKETQYF.

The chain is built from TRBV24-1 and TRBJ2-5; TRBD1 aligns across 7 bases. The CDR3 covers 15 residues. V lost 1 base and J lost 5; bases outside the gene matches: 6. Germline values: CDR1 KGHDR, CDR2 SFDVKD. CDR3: CATSDLQGSRETQYF. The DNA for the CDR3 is TGTGCCACCAGTGATTTACAGGGGTCCCGGGAGACCCAGTACTTC.